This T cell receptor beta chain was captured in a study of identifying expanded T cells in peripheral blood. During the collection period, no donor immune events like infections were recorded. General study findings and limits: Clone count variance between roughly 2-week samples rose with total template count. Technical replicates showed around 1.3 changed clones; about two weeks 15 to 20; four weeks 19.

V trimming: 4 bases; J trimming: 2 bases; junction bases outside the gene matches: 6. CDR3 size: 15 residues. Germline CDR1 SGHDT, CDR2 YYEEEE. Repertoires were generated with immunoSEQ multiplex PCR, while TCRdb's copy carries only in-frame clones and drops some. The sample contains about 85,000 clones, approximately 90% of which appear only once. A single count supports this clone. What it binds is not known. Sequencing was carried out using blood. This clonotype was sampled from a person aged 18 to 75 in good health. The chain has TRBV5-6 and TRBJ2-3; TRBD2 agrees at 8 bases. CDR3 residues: CASSRRGLVTDTQYF. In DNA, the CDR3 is TGTGCCAGCAGCAGGAGGGGACTAGTCACAGATACGCAGTATTTT.